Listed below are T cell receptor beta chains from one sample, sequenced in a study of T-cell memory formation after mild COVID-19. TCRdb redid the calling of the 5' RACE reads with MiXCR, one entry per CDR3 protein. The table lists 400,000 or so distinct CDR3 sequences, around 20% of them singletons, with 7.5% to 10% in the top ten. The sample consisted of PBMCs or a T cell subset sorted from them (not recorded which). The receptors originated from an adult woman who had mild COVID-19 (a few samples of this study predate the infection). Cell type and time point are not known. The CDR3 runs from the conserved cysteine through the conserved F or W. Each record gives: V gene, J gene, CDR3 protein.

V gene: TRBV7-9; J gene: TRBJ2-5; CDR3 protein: CASSLAGVNMETQYF
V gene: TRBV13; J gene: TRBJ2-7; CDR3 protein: CASSSSGNSYEQYF
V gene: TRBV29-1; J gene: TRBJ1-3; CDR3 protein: CSVEGAGNTIYF
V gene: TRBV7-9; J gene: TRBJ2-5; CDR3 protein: CASSLIGTSGETQYF
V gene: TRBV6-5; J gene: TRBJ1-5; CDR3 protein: CASSTTGSSNQPQHF
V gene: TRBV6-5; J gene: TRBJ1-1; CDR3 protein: CASSYGTGAVTEAFF
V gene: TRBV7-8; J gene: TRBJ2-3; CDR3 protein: CASSLVVGGVERADTQYF
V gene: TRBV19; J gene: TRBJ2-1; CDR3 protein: CASSGMVDNEQFF
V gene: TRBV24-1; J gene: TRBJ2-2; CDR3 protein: CAAQRAMNTGELFF
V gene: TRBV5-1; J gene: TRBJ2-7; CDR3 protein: CASREGRGEQYF
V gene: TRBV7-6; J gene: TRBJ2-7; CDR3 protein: CASSTNRDEAYEQYF
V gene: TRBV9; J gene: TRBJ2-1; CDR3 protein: CASSVVEAGSYNEQFF
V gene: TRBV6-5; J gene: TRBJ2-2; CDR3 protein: CASSRDRSNTGELFF
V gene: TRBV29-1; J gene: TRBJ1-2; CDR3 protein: CSVFPDRDLTNYGYTF
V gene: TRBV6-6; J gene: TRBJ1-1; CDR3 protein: CASTPEPDRSATEAFF
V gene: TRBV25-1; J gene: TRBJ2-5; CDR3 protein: CASSEYVPSQETQYF
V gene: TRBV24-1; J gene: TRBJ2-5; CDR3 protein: CATSGVGPGTQYF
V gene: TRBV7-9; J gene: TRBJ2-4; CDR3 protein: CASSPRDSTKNIQYF
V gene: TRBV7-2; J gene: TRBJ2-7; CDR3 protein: CASSSGLEYEQYF
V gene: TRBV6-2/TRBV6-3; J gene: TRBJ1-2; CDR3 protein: CASREGRRGYTF
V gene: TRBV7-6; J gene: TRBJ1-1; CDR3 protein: CASSLGTGWNTEAFF
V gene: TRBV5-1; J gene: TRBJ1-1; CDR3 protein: CASSLGTGGPNTEAFF
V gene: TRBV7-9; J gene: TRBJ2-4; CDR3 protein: CASSPIGLFGAKNIQYF
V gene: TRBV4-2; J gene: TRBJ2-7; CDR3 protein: CASSQTSGTSYEQYF
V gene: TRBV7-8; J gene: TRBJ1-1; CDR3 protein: CASSSLGGPEAFF
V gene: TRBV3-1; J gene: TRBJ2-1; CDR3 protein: CASSRGLAGDEQFF
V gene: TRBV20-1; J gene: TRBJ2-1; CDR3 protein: CSAVTPGQQFF
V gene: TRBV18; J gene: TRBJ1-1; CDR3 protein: CASSLSRDNLEAFF
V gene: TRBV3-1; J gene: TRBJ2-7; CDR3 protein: CASSRESGGKQYF
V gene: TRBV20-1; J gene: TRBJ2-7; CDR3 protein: CSARKTSVSYEQYF
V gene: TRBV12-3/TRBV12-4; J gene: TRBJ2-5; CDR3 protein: CASRTGLLRETQYF
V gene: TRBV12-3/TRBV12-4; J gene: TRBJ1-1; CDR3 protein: CASSFLEASDTEAFF
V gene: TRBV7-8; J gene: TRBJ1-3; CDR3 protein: CASSRGGTGNTIYF
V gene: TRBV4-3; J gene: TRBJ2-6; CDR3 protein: CASSQEGATGANVLTF
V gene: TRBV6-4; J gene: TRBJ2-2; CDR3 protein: CASSVAPGTGELFF
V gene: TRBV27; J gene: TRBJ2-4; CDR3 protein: CASSGQGLNIQYF
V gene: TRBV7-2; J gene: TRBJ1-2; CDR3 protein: CASSLDRINYGYTF
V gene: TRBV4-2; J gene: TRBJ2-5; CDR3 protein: CASSQDKGRKTQYF
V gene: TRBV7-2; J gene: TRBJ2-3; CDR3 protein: CASRSQLAATDTQYF
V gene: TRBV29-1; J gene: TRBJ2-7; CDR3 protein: CSVLGTGRYEQYF
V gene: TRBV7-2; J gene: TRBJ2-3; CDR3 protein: CASSNGLAQRGDTQYF
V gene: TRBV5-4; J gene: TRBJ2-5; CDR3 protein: CASSVERGAQETQYF
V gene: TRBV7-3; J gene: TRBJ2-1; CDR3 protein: CASSSLTSGGYNEQFF
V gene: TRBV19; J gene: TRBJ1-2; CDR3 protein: CATGPGTGEYGYTF
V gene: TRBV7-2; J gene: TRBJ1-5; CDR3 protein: CASSSDSGYQPQHF
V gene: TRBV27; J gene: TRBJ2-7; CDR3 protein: CASSRRAGLPYEQYF
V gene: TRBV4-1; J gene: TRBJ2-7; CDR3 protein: CASSQVTGGEHEQYF
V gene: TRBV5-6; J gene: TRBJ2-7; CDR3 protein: CASSSGRLLTNEQYF
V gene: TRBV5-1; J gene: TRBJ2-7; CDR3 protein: CASSPTAGLVNEQYF
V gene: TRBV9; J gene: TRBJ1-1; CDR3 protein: CASSAWDRVNTEAFF
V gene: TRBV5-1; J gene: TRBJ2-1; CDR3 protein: CASSLAAVAGGGEQFF
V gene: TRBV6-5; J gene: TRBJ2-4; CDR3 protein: CASSYSFGDSLAKNIQYF
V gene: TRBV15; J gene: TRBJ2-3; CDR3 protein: CATSRDPADTQYF